The following is a TCR beta chain sequence with its context. Its antigen is currently unknown. The data derive from a study of graft-versus-host responses after intestinal transplantation. There are 14 residues in the CDR3. Germline V gene data show CDR1 as SGHTA and CDR2 as FQGNSA. V was pared by 0 bases and J by 4 bases, with 8 bases between. Sequenced by immunoSEQ multiplex PCR; TCRdb stores in-frame clones only, minus some. The data show tens of thousands of clones, with roughly 90% seen just once and roughly 3.9% held by the top ten. Sequences were derived from unstimulated CD8+ T cells sorted from spleen or lymph node cells, sampled before transplant. The receptor was isolated from a human donor who was the organ donor for an intestinal transplant. The V gene is TRBV7-2, the J gene TRBJ2-3; D is uncertain. CDR3 DNA: TGTGCCAGCAGCTTAGCGGTCTACCCAGATACGCAGTATTTT. Translated, it gives CASSLAVYPDTQYF.